The next 18 T cell receptor beta chains were all read from a single sample in a study of T-cell memory formation after mild COVID-19. TCRdb independently ran MiXCR on the 5' RACE reads; one entry per CDR3 protein. This table has more than 250,000 distinct CDR3 sequences, approximately 19% appearing once. Sequencing input: PBMCs or a T cell subset sorted from them (not recorded which). The receptor source for this set is a man aged 18 to 29 who had mild COVID-19 (a few samples of this study predate the infection). Cell type and time point are not known.

This clonotype occurred a few times. This chain uses TRBV7-2 with TRBJ2-7, with D unclear. The V end lost 2 bases, the J end lost 10 bases, and 9 bases lay between the germline ends. Germline V gene lookup returns CDR1 SGHTA and CDR2 FQGNSA. This CDR3 has 11 residues. Here the CDR3 reads CASSLSPGQYV. The CDR3 bases are TGTGCCAGCAGCTTAAGCCCTGGACAGTACGTC.

This clonotype was seen more than once but under ten times. This chain links TRBV20-1 with TRBJ1-5; a weak D match, TRBD1 (5 bases). CDR1 and CDR2 from the germline V gene are DFQATT and SNEGSKA (reference sequence). The ends were cut back, 4 bases at V and 5 bases at J, with 24 bases in the middle. The length of the CDR3 is 17 residues. The CDR3 sequence: CSATKRGAEFIYQPQHF. The CDR3, as DNA: TGCAGTGCTACTAAGCGTGGGGCGGAGTTCATTTATCAGCCCCAGCATTTT.

This clonotype was observed a few times. The rearrangement uses TRBV7-9 and TRBJ1-2, with D possibly TRBD1 on 5 matching bases. V lost 0 bases and J 3 bases, leaving 17 bases between the germline ends. Per germline, CDR1 SEHNR and CDR2 FQNEAQ (reference sequence). The CDR3 extends over 17 amino acids. CDR3: CASSLAHGAQSDYGYTF. CDR3 nucleotides: TGTGCCAGCAGCTTAGCGCACGGGGCGCAAAGCGACTATGGCTACACCTTC. Combining the CDR3 with reference TRBV7-9 and TRBJ1-2 gives the whole variable domain DTGVSQNPRHKITKRGQNVTFRCDPISEHNRLYWYRQTLGQGPEFLTYFQNEAQLEKSRLLSDRFSAERPKGSFSTLEIQRTEQGDSAMYLCASSLAHGAQSDYGYTFGSGTRLTVV.

The CDR3 loop is CASSSVAAFSTDTQYF. The CDR3 bases are TGTGCCAGCAGCTCCGTAGCGGCCTTTAGCACAGATACGCAGTATTTT. The rearrangement links TRBV7-9 to TRBJ2-3, with a weak D call TRBD2 (6 bases). V was shortened by 4 bases and J by 0 bases, with 14 bases between the two germline ends. The CDR3 contains 16 residues. Germline V gene data show CDR1 as SEHNR and CDR2 as FQNEAQ (reference sequence).

The table lists this clonotype with a few counts. The V and J genes are TRBV12-3 or TRBV12-4 and TRBJ2-5; maybe TRBD1 (5 bases). The germline V and J ends were trimmed by 6 bases and 7 bases, with 12 bases remaining between them. This CDR3 is 12 amino acids long. The CDR3 protein is CASSVLRGTQYF. The DNA of the CDR3 is TGTGCCAGCAGCGTCCTAAGGGGGACCCAGTACTTC.

The CDR3 region has the DNA TGTGCCAGCAGCCTCAGTCCCTCCAGGGGGGGGGATACGCAGTATTTT. Translated: CASSLSPSRGGDTQYF. The chain uses TRBV7-9 and TRBJ2-3; either TRBD1 or TRBD2 may supply D (7 bases each). The V end lost 5 bases, the J end lost 6 bases, and 21 bases lay between the germline ends. The length of the CDR3 is 16 residues. Germline CDR1 is SEHNR and CDR2 is FQNEAQ (reference sequence).

The chain employs TRBV5-1 and TRBJ1-4; the D gene is possibly TRBD1 (5 bases). V was clipped by 1 base and J by 14 bases, with 21 bases between them. This CDR3 contains 15 residues. Germline CDR1 and CDR2: SGHRS and YFSETQ. CDR3 bases: TGCGCCAGCAGCTTGTCTTCCTACCGGGGCGAAAGGCTGTTTTTT. Its translation: CASSLSSYRGERLFF.

This clonotype was found a few times. This chain connects TRBV10-2 to TRBJ2-5; D remains unclear. Germline V gene sequence: CDR1 WSHSY, CDR2 SAAADI. The CDR3 is made up of 15 amino acids. V gave up 0 bases and J gave up 1 base, with 9 bases separating them. The CDR3 loop reads CASSESRVVQETQYF. CDR3 DNA: TGCGCCAGCAGTGAGTCTCGGGTCGTCCAAGAGACCCAGTACTTC.

The chain is built from TRBV5-1 and TRBJ2-5; 12 nucleotides match TRBD2. CDR1 SGHRS and CDR2 YFSETQ come from the germline V gene. Trimming took 2 bases from V and 1 from J; bases not matched to a gene: 3. The CDR3 length is 16 residues. CDR3 bases: TGCGCCAGCAGCTTAGGGACTAGCGGGCTCCAAGAGACCCAGTACTTC. It encodes CASSLGTSGLQETQYF.

The sample holds many counts of this clonotype. V is TRBV7-6 and J is TRBJ1-5; D gene ambiguous. V lost 2 bases to trimming and J lost 3 bases, with 11 bases between them. CDR3 length: 15 residues. Germline CDR1 reads SGHVS; CDR2 reads FNYEAQ. The CDR3 coding sequence is TGTGCCAGCAGCTTACAAAGCGGGTTCAATCAGCCCCAGCATTTT. This sequence encodes CASSLQSGFNQPQHF.

The V and J genes are TRBV6-2 or TRBV6-3 and TRBJ2-7, with 13 bases that match TRBD2. V lost 5 bases and J lost 7; bases outside the gene matches: 5. The CDR3 is 14 residues long. Germline V lookup: CDR1 MNHEY, CDR2 SVGEGT. CDR3 sequence: CASSDGLAGEEQYF. In DNA, the CDR3 is TGTGCCAGCAGTGATGGACTAGCGGGGGAAGAGCAGTACTTC.

This clonotype was seen only a few times. V usage is TRBV7-8 and J usage is TRBJ2-1; 9 bases are shared with TRBD2. This CDR3 has 15 residues. With V trimmed by 3 bases and J by 5 bases, 5 bases remained unmatched. From germline, CDR1 is SGHVS and CDR2 FQNEAQ. The CDR3 here is CASSLGLAKHNEQFF. The CDR3 bases are TGTGCCAGCAGCTTGGGACTAGCAAAACACAATGAGCAGTTCTTC.

This clonotype was found a few times. This CDR3 is CSVGGLAGASNTGELFF. CDR3 nucleotides: TGCAGCGTTGGCGGACTAGCGGGGGCCTCGAACACCGGGGAGCTGTTTTTT. The chain carries TRBV29-1 and TRBJ2-2; 13 positions agree with TRBD2. J was trimmed by 0 bases and V by 4 bases; bases with no gene match: 5. The CDR3 has 17 residues. Per the germline V gene, CDR1 is SQVTM and CDR2 is ANQGSEA.

V gene TRBV5-1 combines with J gene TRBJ2-5; tentative D call: TRBD2 (7 bases). Germline CDR1 SGHRS, CDR2 YFSETQ. The CDR3 is made up of 13 amino acids. Trimming shortened V by 0 bases and J by 9 bases, and 12 bases separated the two germline ends. CDR3 nucleotide sequence: TGCGCCAGCAGCTTGGCGGTGCGGGGGCCCCAGTACTTC. Amino acids: CASSLAVRGPQYF.

This chain joins TRBV15 and TRBJ2-3, with 13 bases fitting TRBD2. The CDR3 length is 16 residues. Germline loops: CDR1 LNHNV, CDR2 YYDKDF (reference sequence). Trimming cost V 3 bases and J 1 base; bases outside gene matches: 1. CDR3 in amino acids: CATSRGTSGGTDTQYF. The DNA of the CDR3 is TGTGCCACCAGCAGGGGGACTAGCGGGGGCACAGATACGCAGTATTTT.

The chain joins TRBV6-2 or TRBV6-3 to TRBJ2-1; tentative D call: TRBD2 (5 bases). The CDR3 consists of 15 residues. Germline CDR1 reads MNHEY; CDR2 reads SVGEGT. Between the trimmed V and J ends, which lost 5 bases and 0 bases, there was a span of 11 bases. The CDR3 reads CASSRTPISYNEQFF. In DNA, the CDR3 is TGTGCCAGCAGTCGGACTCCCATCTCCTACAATGAGCAGTTCTTC.

This clonotype has a count of ten or more. V gene TRBV5-1 combines with J gene TRBJ2-7, with no clear D. The CDR3 is 15 residues long. CDR1 and CDR2 from the germline V gene are SGHRS and YFSETQ. Trimming pared 0 bases from V and 2 bases from J, leaving 12 bases between. The CDR3 region is CASSLASTNPYEQYF. In DNA, the CDR3 is TGCGCCAGCAGCTTGGCCTCTACAAACCCCTACGAGCAGTACTTC.

This clonotype was observed a handful of times. V usage is TRBV20-1 and J usage is TRBJ1-6; D is perhaps TRBD1 (6 bases). V dropped 6 bases and J dropped 8 bases, with 26 bases sitting between them. There are 17 residues in the CDR3. CDR1 is DFQATT, CDR2 SNEGSKA, per germline (reference sequence). CDR3 sequence: CSAPPFGGAKADSPLHF. CDR3 nucleotides: TGCAGTGCCCCACCGTTTGGGGGGGCGAAGGCAGATTCACCCCTCCACTTT.